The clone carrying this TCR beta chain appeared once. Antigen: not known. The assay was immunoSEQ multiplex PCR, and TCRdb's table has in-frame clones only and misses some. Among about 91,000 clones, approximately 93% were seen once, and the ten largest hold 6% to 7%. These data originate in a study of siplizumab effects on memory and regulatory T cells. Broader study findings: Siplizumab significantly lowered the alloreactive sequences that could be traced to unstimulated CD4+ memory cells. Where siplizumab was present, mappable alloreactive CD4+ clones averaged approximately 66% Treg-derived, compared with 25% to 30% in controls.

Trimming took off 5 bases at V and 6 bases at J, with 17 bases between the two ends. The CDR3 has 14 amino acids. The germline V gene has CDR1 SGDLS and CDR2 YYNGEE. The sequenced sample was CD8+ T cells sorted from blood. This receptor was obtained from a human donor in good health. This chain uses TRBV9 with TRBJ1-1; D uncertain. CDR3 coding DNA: TGTGCCAGCAGTCCAGACGGAGTTAGTCCTGAAGCTTTCTTT. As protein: CASSPDGVSPEAFF. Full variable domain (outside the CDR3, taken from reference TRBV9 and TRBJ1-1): DSGVTQTPKHLITATGQRVTLRCSPRSGDLSVYWYQQSLDQGLQFLIQYYNGEERAKGNILERFSAQQFPDLHSELNLSSLELGDSALYFCASSPDGVSPEAFFGQGTRLTVV.